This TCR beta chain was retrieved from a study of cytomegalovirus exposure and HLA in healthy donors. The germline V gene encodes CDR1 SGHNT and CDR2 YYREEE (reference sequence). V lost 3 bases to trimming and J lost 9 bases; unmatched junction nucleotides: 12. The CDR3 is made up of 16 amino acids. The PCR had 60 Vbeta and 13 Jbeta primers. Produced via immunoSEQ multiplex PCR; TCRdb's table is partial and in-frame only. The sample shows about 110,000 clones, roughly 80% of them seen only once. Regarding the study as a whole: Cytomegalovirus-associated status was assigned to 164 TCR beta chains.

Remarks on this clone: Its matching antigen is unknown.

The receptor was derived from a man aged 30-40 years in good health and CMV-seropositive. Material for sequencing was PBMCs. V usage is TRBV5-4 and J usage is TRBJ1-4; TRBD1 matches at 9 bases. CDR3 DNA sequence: TGTGCCAGCAGCTCCTCCGGGACAGGGTCCACGCAAAAACTGTTTTTT. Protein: CASSSSGTGSTQKLFF.